This T cell receptor (beta chain) was captured in a study of regulatory T cells in long-lasting Graves disease. Overall study: Patients with persistent Graves' disease had over 5 years of antithyroid drugs and persistent TSH receptor antibodies.

Concerning this clonotype itself: Its antigen is still unknown.

As to time point: persistent/refractory GD, antithyroid drugs over 5 years with positive TRAb. PBMC RNA served as the TCR library source. Graves' disease diagnosis followed American Thyroid Association guidelines. Collection of peripheral blood (roughly 9.7 milliliters) was done using EDTA tubes. The length of the CDR3 is 16 residues. Deletions cut 2 bases from V and 7 bases from J, with 15 bases between. Study-level points and caveats: Favoring TRBV28, TRBJ1-2 and TRBJ2-5 was a feature seen in persistent disease.

Relying on iRepertoire HTBI primers and Arm-PCR of CDR3 regions, the team built TCR beta libraries. MiXCR, applied by TCRdb to the multiplex PCR reads, yields one record per CDR3 protein. The sample has approximately 400,000 distinct CDR3 sequences, 23% seen once. The chain has TRBV12-3 or TRBV12-4 and TRBJ1-6; no definite D call. The source of this sequence is a female donor with Graves disease. The sample in question was peripheral blood mononuclear cells (PBMCs), obtained when the disease was refractory, from a patient treated with antithyroid drugs. Written as DNA, the CDR3 is TGTGCCAGCAGTTTAAGGGCGGGCCACTCAAATTCACCCCTCCACTTT. Translating it yields CASSLRAGHSNSPLHF.